The clone carrying this T cell receptor beta chain was detected only a few times. These data originate in a study of T-cell memory formation after mild COVID-19. The CDR3 runs 15 residues. The V end was cut by 2 bases, the J end by 2 bases, with 12 bases between. Germline CDR1 MNHNY, CDR2 SVGAGI (reference sequence). TCRdb passed the 5' RACE reads through MiXCR, listing each CDR3 protein once. The sample contains about 350,000 distinct CDR3 sequences, around 13% of which appear only once. The sample was PBMCs or a T cell subset sorted from them (not recorded which). The chain links TRBV6-6 to TRBJ2-5; possibly TRBD1 or TRBD2 for D (5 bases each). The source is a man aged 18 to 29 who had mild COVID-19 (a few samples of this study predate the infection). Cell type and time point are not known. This CDR3 reads CASSYRGRIQETQYF. Written as DNA, the CDR3 is TGTGCCAGCAGTTACCGGGGACGGATACAAGAGACCCAGTACTTC.